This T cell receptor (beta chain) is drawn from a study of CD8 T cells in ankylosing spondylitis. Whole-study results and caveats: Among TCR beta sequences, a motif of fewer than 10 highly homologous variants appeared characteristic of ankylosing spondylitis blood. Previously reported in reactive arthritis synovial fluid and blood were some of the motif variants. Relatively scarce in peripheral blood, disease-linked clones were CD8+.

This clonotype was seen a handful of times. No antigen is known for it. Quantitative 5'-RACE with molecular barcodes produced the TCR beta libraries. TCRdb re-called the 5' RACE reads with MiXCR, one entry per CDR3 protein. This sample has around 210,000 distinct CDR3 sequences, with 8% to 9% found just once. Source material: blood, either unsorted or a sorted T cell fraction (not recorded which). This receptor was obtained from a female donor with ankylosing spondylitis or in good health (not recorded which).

Here the CDR3 reads CATSRDLREGMNTEAFF. The CDR3 bases are TGTGCCACCAGCAGAGATTTAAGGGAAGGGATGAACACTGAAGCTTTCTTT. The chain is built from TRBV15 and TRBJ1-1; no firm D call. This CDR3 comprises 17 residues. V shed 0 bases and J shed 0 bases, with 14 bases lying between them. The V gene's germline CDR1 is LNHNV and CDR2 YYDKDF (reference sequence).